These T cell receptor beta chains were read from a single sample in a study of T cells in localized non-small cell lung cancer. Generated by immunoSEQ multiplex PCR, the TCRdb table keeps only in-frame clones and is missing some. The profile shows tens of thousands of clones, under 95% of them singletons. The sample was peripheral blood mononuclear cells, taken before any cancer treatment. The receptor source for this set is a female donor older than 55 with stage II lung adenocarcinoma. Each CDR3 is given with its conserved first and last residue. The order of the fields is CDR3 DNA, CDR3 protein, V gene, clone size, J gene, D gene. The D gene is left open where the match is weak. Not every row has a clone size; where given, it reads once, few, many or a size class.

CDR3 DNA: TGCAGCGTTGAAGATCAGGCCCTTGGAGCTTTCTTT
CDR3 protein: CSVEDQALGAFF
V gene: TRBV29-1
clone size: NA
J gene: TRBJ1-1
D gene: NA

CDR3 DNA: TGTGCCAGCAGCCCCCGTAAAACGAGCTCCTACGAGCAGTACTTC
CDR3 protein: CASSPRKTSSYEQYF
V gene: TRBV7-2
clone size: once
J gene: TRBJ2-7
D gene: NA

CDR3 DNA: TGTGCCAGCAGTTACGGACAGGTCTTAAACACTGAAGCTTTCTTT
CDR3 protein: CASSYGQVLNTEAFF
V gene: TRBV11-1
clone size: NA
J gene: TRBJ1-1
D gene: TRBD1

CDR3 DNA: TGTGCCAGCAGTGACGGAGAGTCCACAGATACGCAGTATTTT
CDR3 protein: CASSDGESTDTQYF
V gene: TRBV6-4
clone size: NA
J gene: TRBJ2-3
D gene: NA

CDR3 DNA: TGTGCCAGCAGTTTTAGCGGGAGGGATCTAGAGACCCAGTACTTC
CDR3 protein: CASSFSGRDLETQYF
V gene: TRBV27
clone size: NA
J gene: TRBJ2-5
D gene: TRBD2

CDR3 DNA: TGTGCCAGCAGCTTAGGGCCACGGACCGCTAAAGAGACCCAGTACTTC
CDR3 protein: CASSLGPRTAKETQYF
V gene: TRBV7-8
clone size: NA
J gene: TRBJ2-5
D gene: NA

CDR3 DNA: TGTGCCAGCAGTTACAGGGCAGGGACCTACGAGCAGTACTTC
CDR3 protein: CASSYRAGTYEQYF
V gene: TRBV6-5
clone size: once
J gene: TRBJ2-7
D gene: NA

CDR3 DNA: TGTGCCAGCAGCTCCCGAAACTCGGGGGCCTCCCCATCCTACAATGAGCAGTTCTTC
CDR3 protein: CASSSRNSGASPSYNEQFF
V gene: TRBV5-5
clone size: NA
J gene: TRBJ2-1
D gene: NA

CDR3 DNA: TGTGCCAGCAGAAAACCAGCGGGGAACACCGGGGAGCTGTTTTTT
CDR3 protein: CASRKPAGNTGELFF
V gene: TRBV6-5
clone size: NA
J gene: TRBJ2-2
D gene: NA

CDR3 DNA: TGTGCCAGCAGCTTAGCCCCCCGGGGCGAGCAGTACTTC
CDR3 protein: CASSLAPRGEQYF
V gene: TRBV11-3
clone size: NA
J gene: TRBJ2-7
D gene: NA

CDR3 DNA: TGTGCCAGCAGCGTAATGGGTAGGGACACTGAAGCTTTCTTT
CDR3 protein: CASSVMGRDTEAFF
V gene: TRBV9
clone size: NA
J gene: TRBJ1-1
D gene: NA

CDR3 DNA: TGTGCCAGTAGCCAAGGGACAGAGCAGTTCTTC
CDR3 protein: CASSQGTEQFF
V gene: TRBV19
clone size: NA
J gene: TRBJ2-1
D gene: NA

CDR3 DNA: TGCGCCAGCAGTGAGAATCGGGGAGGAGGGACAGGGACTTCACCCCTCCACTTT
CDR3 protein: CASSENRGGGTGTSPLHF
V gene: TRBV10-2
clone size: NA
J gene: TRBJ1-6
D gene: TRBD1

CDR3 DNA: TGTGCCAGCTCACCAAAAAGCGGGGTCTACAATGAGCAGTTCTTC
CDR3 protein: CASSPKSGVYNEQFF
V gene: TRBV18
clone size: NA
J gene: TRBJ2-1
D gene: TRBD2

CDR3 DNA: TGCGCCAGCAGCTGGGGACAGGGTTCGGCCGCCGGGGAGCTGTTTTTT
CDR3 protein: CASSWGQGSAAGELFF
V gene: TRBV5-1
clone size: NA
J gene: TRBJ2-2
D gene: TRBD1

CDR3 DNA: TGTGCCAGCACCCATCAGGCTTCCTCCTACGAGCAGTACTTC
CDR3 protein: CASTHQASSYEQYF
V gene: TRBV7-2
clone size: NA
J gene: TRBJ2-7
D gene: NA

CDR3 DNA: TGTGCCACCAGCGCATCCAGGGATACGCAGTATTTT
CDR3 protein: CATSASRDTQYF
V gene: TRBV15
clone size: NA
J gene: TRBJ2-3
D gene: NA

CDR3 DNA: TGCAGCGTTGACAATGACGGCTACACCTTC
CDR3 protein: CSVDNDGYTF
V gene: TRBV29-1
clone size: NA
J gene: TRBJ1-2
D gene: NA

CDR3 DNA: TGCGCCAGCAGTGAGTCGACAGTCCGCGAGCAGTACTTC
CDR3 protein: CASSESTVREQYF
V gene: TRBV10-1
clone size: few
J gene: TRBJ2-7
D gene: NA

CDR3 DNA: TGTGCCAGCAGCTTAGATCGCCAGCCCCAGCATTTT
CDR3 protein: CASSLDRQPQHF
V gene: TRBV7-2
clone size: NA
J gene: TRBJ1-5
D gene: NA

CDR3 DNA: TGTGCCAGCAGACCGGGACAGACAAGCTCTGGAAACACCATATATTTT
CDR3 protein: CASRPGQTSSGNTIYF
V gene: TRBV28
clone size: NA
J gene: TRBJ1-3
D gene: TRBD1

CDR3 DNA: TGTGCCAGCAGCTTAGAGGCTGGAGACAATGAGCAGTTCTTC
CDR3 protein: CASSLEAGDNEQFF
V gene: TRBV7-9
clone size: NA
J gene: TRBJ2-1
D gene: NA

CDR3 DNA: TGTGCCAGCAGCTCCAGGAACAGGAACACTGAAGCTTTCTTT
CDR3 protein: CASSSRNRNTEAFF
V gene: TRBV27
clone size: few
J gene: TRBJ1-1
D gene: NA

CDR3 DNA: TGTGCCAGCAGCGTAGGCGGGGGGCTTACTGAAGCTTTCTTT
CDR3 protein: CASSVGGGLTEAFF
V gene: TRBV9
clone size: NA
J gene: TRBJ1-1
D gene: NA

CDR3 DNA: TGTGCCACTTCTTTGACGGGGGGTAATACCTACAATGAGCAGTTCTTC
CDR3 protein: CATSLTGGNTYNEQFF
V gene: TRBV19
clone size: NA
J gene: TRBJ2-1
D gene: TRBD2

CDR3 DNA: TGTGCCAGCAGTGAAGCGGCGAACACTGAAGCTTTCTTT
CDR3 protein: CASSEAANTEAFF
V gene: TRBV6-1
clone size: NA
J gene: TRBJ1-1
D gene: NA

CDR3 DNA: TGTGCCAGTAGTATGGGGCACCGAGCAACGTCTGGGGCCAACGTCCTGACTTTC
CDR3 protein: CASSMGHRATSGANVLTF
V gene: TRBV19
clone size: few
J gene: TRBJ2-6
D gene: NA

CDR3 DNA: TGCGCCAGCAGCCAAGATGAGATTATTACCTACGAGCAGTACTTC
CDR3 protein: CASSQDEIITYEQYF
V gene: TRBV4-1
clone size: NA
J gene: TRBJ2-7
D gene: NA

CDR3 DNA: TGCGCCAGCAGCAGGACAGGGGCTGAAAAACTGTTTTTT
CDR3 protein: CASSRTGAEKLFF
V gene: TRBV5-1
clone size: NA
J gene: TRBJ1-4
D gene: TRBD1

CDR3 DNA: TGTGCCAGCAGCGCGGTAGAGGGTCAGCCCCAGCATTTT
CDR3 protein: CASSAVEGQPQHF
V gene: TRBV9
clone size: once
J gene: TRBJ1-5
D gene: NA

CDR3 DNA: TGTGCCAGCAGTGAAAGGCGGCTCCCAGATACGCAGTATTTT
CDR3 protein: CASSERRLPDTQYF
V gene: TRBV2
clone size: NA
J gene: TRBJ2-3
D gene: NA

CDR3 DNA: TGTGCCACCAGCAGAGACAGTTACTCCTACGAGCAGTACTTC
CDR3 protein: CATSRDSYSYEQYF
V gene: TRBV15
clone size: once
J gene: TRBJ2-7
D gene: NA

CDR3 DNA: TGTGCCAGCAGCCCGCGGTCCTACGCACAGGACTCAAACACCGGGGAGCTGTTTTTT
CDR3 protein: CASSPRSYAQDSNTGELFF
V gene: TRBV5-8
clone size: once
J gene: TRBJ2-2
D gene: NA

CDR3 DNA: TGTGCCAGCAGGTTAAGGGGGCAGGGCACTAATGAAAAACTGTTTTTT
CDR3 protein: CASRLRGQGTNEKLFF
V gene: TRBV27
clone size: once
J gene: TRBJ1-4
D gene: TRBD1

CDR3 DNA: TGTGCCAGCCTCCAGGGCGGGACTAGCGGAAACATTCAGTACTTC
CDR3 protein: CASLQGGTSGNIQYF
V gene: TRBV19
clone size: NA
J gene: TRBJ2-4
D gene: TRBD2

CDR3 DNA: TGTGCCAGCAGCTCCAGGACTTCCTACAATGAGCAGTTCTTC
CDR3 protein: CASSSRTSYNEQFF
V gene: TRBV7-3
clone size: NA
J gene: TRBJ2-1
D gene: NA

CDR3 DNA: TGTGCCAGCAGGGACAGGGGGAAGGCTGAAGCTTTCTTT
CDR3 protein: CASRDRGKAEAFF
V gene: TRBV2
clone size: NA
J gene: TRBJ1-1
D gene: TRBD1

CDR3 DNA: TGTGCCTGGAGTGTACACGGGACCAAAAACATTCAGTACTTC
CDR3 protein: CAWSVHGTKNIQYF
V gene: TRBV30
clone size: once
J gene: TRBJ2-4
D gene: NA

CDR3 DNA: TGTGCCAGCAGCTTAGTTCAGGGGGGAGATACGCAGTATTTT
CDR3 protein: CASSLVQGGDTQYF
V gene: TRBV7-9
clone size: NA
J gene: TRBJ2-3
D gene: NA

CDR3 DNA: TGTGCCAGCAGTTATTGGGAGACAGGGCAGGAGACCCAGTACTTC
CDR3 protein: CASSYWETGQETQYF
V gene: TRBV6-5
clone size: NA
J gene: TRBJ2-5
D gene: TRBD1

CDR3 DNA: TGTGCCAGCAGGGGTTGGGGACAGGGGGCTGCATCCTACGAGCAGTACTTC
CDR3 protein: CASRGWGQGAASYEQYF
V gene: TRBV27
clone size: NA
J gene: TRBJ2-7
D gene: TRBD1

CDR3 DNA: TGTGCCAGCTCACCGAACCAGGGGGCGGGGGACACTGAAGCTTTCTTT
CDR3 protein: CASSPNQGAGDTEAFF
V gene: TRBV18
clone size: NA
J gene: TRBJ1-1
D gene: TRBD1

CDR3 DNA: TGCGCCAGCAGCCAAGAAGGGCCGGGACAGGGACCCTACAATGAGCAGTTCTTC
CDR3 protein: CASSQEGPGQGPYNEQFF
V gene: TRBV4-3
clone size: NA
J gene: TRBJ2-1
D gene: TRBD1

CDR3 DNA: TGCGCCAGCAGCTGGGGCCCGGTTGGGAGGAATTCTGGAAACACCATATATTTT
CDR3 protein: CASSWGPVGRNSGNTIYF
V gene: TRBV5-1
clone size: NA
J gene: TRBJ1-3
D gene: NA

CDR3 DNA: TGTGCCAGCAGCCCAACGAGACAGGGGGTTGGAGAGCAGTTCTTC
CDR3 protein: CASSPTRQGVGEQFF
V gene: TRBV7-3
clone size: NA
J gene: TRBJ2-1
D gene: TRBD1

CDR3 DNA: TGTGCCAGCAGTGAACAGGGAAGCAATCAGCCCCAGCATTTT
CDR3 protein: CASSEQGSNQPQHF
V gene: TRBV6-1
clone size: NA
J gene: TRBJ1-5
D gene: NA

CDR3 DNA: TGTGCCAGCAGCCTGGGACTAGCGGGAGTGAACACCGGGGAGCTGTTTTTT
CDR3 protein: CASSLGLAGVNTGELFF
V gene: TRBV14
clone size: NA
J gene: TRBJ2-2
D gene: TRBD2

CDR3 DNA: TGTGCCAGCAGCTTGGAGGGGAACAGCCTGAGGAATGAGCAGTTCTTC
CDR3 protein: CASSLEGNSLRNEQFF
V gene: TRBV5-4
clone size: NA
J gene: TRBJ2-1
D gene: NA

CDR3 DNA: TGTGCCACCAGCAGAGGGGGAGTAGATACGCAGTATTTT
CDR3 protein: CATSRGGVDTQYF
V gene: TRBV15
clone size: once
J gene: TRBJ2-3
D gene: NA

CDR3 DNA: TGCGCCAGCAGTGAGTCCGTAGGGCCCCTGCCCTATGGCTACACCTTC
CDR3 protein: CASSESVGPLPYGYTF
V gene: TRBV10-1
clone size: NA
J gene: TRBJ1-2
D gene: NA

CDR3 DNA: TGTGCCTCCTTCCGCTGGGCAGCCCAGAGGGCTGGCTACACCTTC
CDR3 protein: CASFRWAAQRAGYTF
V gene: TRBV30
clone size: NA
J gene: TRBJ1-2
D gene: NA

CDR3 DNA: TGTGCCAGTAGTATGGTGAGCGGGGGTTCCACAGATACGCAGTATTTT
CDR3 protein: CASSMVSGGSTDTQYF
V gene: TRBV19
clone size: NA
J gene: TRBJ2-3
D gene: TRBD2

CDR3 DNA: TGCGCCAGCAGCTTGTTAGGGGGACAGGTCCTCCTTAGCTCCTACGAGCAGTACTTC
CDR3 protein: CASSLLGGQVLLSSYEQYF
V gene: TRBV5-1
clone size: NA
J gene: TRBJ2-7
D gene: TRBD1

CDR3 DNA: TGTGCCAGCAGCTTAAGGGGACAGGGGAAGGATAAGTACTTC
CDR3 protein: CASSLRGQGKDKYF
V gene: TRBV7-9
clone size: few
J gene: TRBJ2-7
D gene: TRBD1

CDR3 DNA: TGCGCCAGCAGCTTGGGGCAGGGGGCTAACGAGCAGTACTTC
CDR3 protein: CASSLGQGANEQYF
V gene: TRBV5-1
clone size: NA
J gene: TRBJ2-7
D gene: TRBD1

CDR3 DNA: TGTGCCAGCGCCGGGGGAGGGCCCGACACTGAAGCTTTCTTT
CDR3 protein: CASAGGGPDTEAFF
V gene: TRBV28
clone size: once
J gene: TRBJ1-1
D gene: NA

CDR3 DNA: TGTGCCAGCAGTGGGGAGGGGGCTGAAGCTTTCTTT
CDR3 protein: CASSGEGAEAFF
V gene: TRBV25-1
clone size: NA
J gene: TRBJ1-1
D gene: NA

CDR3 DNA: TGTGCCAGCACCGGGCCTCTTAGGACTGAAGCTTTCTTT
CDR3 protein: CASTGPLRTEAFF
V gene: TRBV4-2
clone size: NA
J gene: TRBJ1-1
D gene: NA

CDR3 DNA: TGTGCCAGCAGCTTAGACACCCTCTACGAGCAGTACTTC
CDR3 protein: CASSLDTLYEQYF
V gene: TRBV11-2
clone size: NA
J gene: TRBJ2-7
D gene: NA

CDR3 DNA: TGTGCCAGCAGACAGTCCGGGGAGCTGTTTTTT
CDR3 protein: CASRQSGELFF
V gene: TRBV6-5
clone size: once
J gene: TRBJ2-2
D gene: NA